A selection of T cell receptor beta chains follows, all from one sample in a study of T cell responses to AZD1222 COVID-19 vaccine. The repertoire was sequenced with immunoSEQ multiplex PCR; TCRdb's copy has only in-frame clones and lacks some. The profile shows 150,000 or so clones, roughly 88% of them singletons. This material consisted of peripheral blood, taken on day 0 of MenACWY control vaccination. These receptors originate from an adult in good health. Both conserved end residues are part of each CDR3. The D gene is left open where the match is weak. Expanded clones are given a class, and other clones once, few, many or no size at all.

CDR3nt | CDR3aa | abundance | d_gene | j_gene | v_gene
TGTGCCAGCAGCCCTGGGTCGGGGGTAAATGAAAAACTGTTTTTT | CASSPGSGVNEKLFF | - | - | TRBJ1-4 | TRBV7-9
TGTGCCAGCAGCTCTTTTGCGGGGAACTATGGCTACACCTTC | CASSSFAGNYGYTF | - | - | TRBJ1-2 | TRBV7-6
TGTGCCAGCAGCTTGTGGCGGCAGACCCAGTACTTC | CASSLWRQTQYF | - | - | TRBJ2-5 | TRBV5-6
TGTGCCAGCAGCTTAGATAGGACAGGGCACTACGAGCAGTACTTC | CASSLDRTGHYEQYF | once | TRBD1 | TRBJ2-7 | TRBV13
TGTGCCAGCAGTACGCTCCTGTCCTACGAGCAGTACTTC | CASSTLLSYEQYF | - | - | TRBJ2-7 | TRBV7-9
TGCGCCAGCAGCCAAGAGGGGAGGCCAAACGCAGATACGCAGTATTTT | CASSQEGRPNADTQYF | once | - | TRBJ2-3 | TRBV4-1
TGTGCCAGCAGTCCGCGGGGGGGGTATGAAAAACTGTTTTTT | CASSPRGGYEKLFF | - | - | TRBJ1-4 | TRBV27
TGCGCCAGCAGCTTGGCACCAGGCTCTGGGGCCAACGTCCTGACTTTC | CASSLAPGSGANVLTF | - | - | TRBJ2-6 | TRBV5-1
TGTGCCAGCAGTGTCCTAGCGGGAGTCCCAGATACGCAGTATTTT | CASSVLAGVPDTQYF | - | TRBD2 | TRBJ2-3 | TRBV25-1
TGTGCCAGCAGTTACTCGCAGGGCCCTGGCACAGATACGCAGTATTTT | CASSYSQGPGTDTQYF | - | - | TRBJ2-3 | TRBV6-5
TGTGCCAGCAGCTTATGGGGCAGTGGAAGCGGGGAGCTGTTTTTT | CASSLWGSGSGELFF | - | - | TRBJ2-2 | TRBV11-2
TGTGCCAGCAGCAAGGCCTCCACAGGGGACACTGAAGCTTTCTTT | CASSKASTGDTEAFF | - | - | TRBJ1-1 | TRBV21-1
TGTGCCAGCAGCTTAGATCTGGTAGCGGCGAACACCGGGGAGCTGTTTTTT | CASSLDLVAANTGELFF | - | - | TRBJ2-2 | TRBV7-2
TGTGCCAGCAAAATAGGGGGGAGTCAGCCCCAGCATTTT | CASKIGGSQPQHF | - | - | TRBJ1-5 | TRBV28
TGTGCCATCAGTGAACAAACCACCGGGGAGCTGTTTTTT | CAISEQTTGELFF | - | - | TRBJ2-2 | TRBV10-3
TGCGCCAGCAGTCGGGGGACAGGGAAAATGGAGAGCAATCAGCCCCAGCATTTT | CASSRGTGKMESNQPQHF | - | TRBD1 | TRBJ1-5 | TRBV23-1
TGTGCCAGCAGCTTACTCGGGCATCTGAACTATGGCTACACCTTC | CASSLLGHLNYGYTF | - | - | TRBJ1-2 | TRBV9
TGCGCCAGCAGCTTGGAACAGGGAACTTCACCCCTCCACTTT | CASSLEQGTSPLHF | - | - | TRBJ1-6 | TRBV5-1
TGTGCCAGCTCATCCTGGCCGGAGCAGTACTTC | CASSSWPEQYF | - | - | TRBJ2-7 | TRBV18
TGCGCCAGCAGCTTGACTAGCGGGAGTGTGGGAAACATTCAGTACTTC | CASSLTSGSVGNIQYF | - | TRBD2 | TRBJ2-4 | TRBV5-1
TGTGCCAGCTCAGCTACAGGGGCTAGCACAGATACGCAGTATTTT | CASSATGASTDTQYF | - | TRBD1 | TRBJ2-3 | TRBV18
TGTGCCAGCAGCTTAAATGGACAGGGAGGGGAGACCCAGTACTTC | CASSLNGQGGETQYF | once | - | TRBJ2-5 | TRBV13
TGTGCCAGCAGCTTGTTGGGACTAGCCGGAGATACGCAGTATTTT | CASSLLGLAGDTQYF | - | TRBD2 | TRBJ2-3 | TRBV5-4
TGTGCCTGGGAGGGAGGAATCACAGATACGCAGTATTTT | CAWEGGITDTQYF | - | - | TRBJ2-3 | TRBV30
TGCAGTGCTAGTACGGGAACCTACGAGCAGTACTTC | CSASTGTYEQYF | - | - | TRBJ2-7 | TRBV20-1
TGTGCCAGCAGCTCCTCTTCGGGGCTTACCTACGAGCAGTACTTC | CASSSSSGLTYEQYF | - | - | TRBJ2-7 | TRBV7-2
TGCGCCAGCAGCACCGGGCCAACGACGATTCAAGAGACCCAGTACTTC | CASSTGPTTIQETQYF | - | - | TRBJ2-5 | TRBV4-1
TGTGCCAGCAGCTTCTGCGCCCGGACTGACACTCCTAACTACAATGAGCAGTTCTTC | CASSFCARTDTPNYNEQFF | - | - | TRBJ2-1 | TRBV21-1
TGTGCCAGCAGCTTAGGGTGGGACATATCCTACGAGCAGTACTTC | CASSLGWDISYEQYF | - | - | TRBJ2-7 | TRBV7-9
TGCGCCAGCAGCTCGACAGAAGAGACCCAGTACTTC | CASSSTEETQYF | - | - | TRBJ2-5 | TRBV5-1
TGTGCCAGCAGTGAAACGGGGAAGCAGTACTTC | CASSETGKQYF | - | - | TRBJ2-7 | TRBV6-1
TGTGCCAGCAGCCCCGGGGGCAAAGGGGTCAATCAGCCCCAGCATTTT | CASSPGGKGVNQPQHF | - | - | TRBJ1-5 | TRBV14
TGTGCCAGCAGCCTAGGTACGGGGGGCCAGACCTATGGCTACACCTTC | CASSLGTGGQTYGYTF | - | - | TRBJ1-2 | TRBV9
TGTGCCAGTAGCGACCATGGTAACAGTCTATATCAGCCCCAGCATTTT | CASSDHGNSLYQPQHF | - | - | TRBJ1-5 | TRBV19
TGTGCCAGCTTAGACCCCGAGAACACTGAAGCTTTCTTT | CASLDPENTEAFF | - | - | TRBJ1-1 | TRBV7-9
TGTGCCTGGAGTGTGGCCGTCAATCAGCCCCAGCATTTT | CAWSVAVNQPQHF | - | - | TRBJ1-5 | TRBV30
TGTGCCAGCAGTTCTCTGCTAGCGGGAGGGGGACCTTACTACAATGAGCAGTTCTTC | CASSSLLAGGGPYYNEQFF | once | TRBD2 | TRBJ2-1 | TRBV11-3
TGTGCCAGCAGTTCCCTCAGGGGAGTTTACGAGCAGTACTTC | CASSSLRGVYEQYF | - | - | TRBJ2-7 | TRBV6-5
TGTGCCAGTAGTATAGATCGAGGGTACAGTGAAAAACTGTTTTTT | CASSIDRGYSEKLFF | once | - | TRBJ1-4 | TRBV19
TGTGCCAGCAGTGAATTTCAGGACGGGGGACAACCCCAGCATTTT | CASSEFQDGGQPQHF | - | - | TRBJ1-5 | TRBV6-1